This T cell receptor beta chain appears in the sequencing data of a study of neoadjuvant anti-PD-1 for oral cavity cancer. Study-level results: With three patients per group, TCR findings need larger cohorts. PBMC Gini-index clonality exceeded responders' in non-responders post-nivolumab.

As regards this clone: Its specificity is not known.

Produced via immunoSEQ multiplex PCR; TCRdb's table is partial and in-frame only. The sample lists roughly 10,000 clones, around 70% seen once, with roughly 4.3% in the top ten. V trimming: 0 bases; J trimming: 6 bases; junction bases outside the gene matches: 12. CDR3 size: 17 residues. In germline, CDR1 is SGHRS, CDR2 YFSETQ. As to time point: after neoadjuvant nivolumab, at surgical resection. Cohort: HPV-negative, locally advanced oral cavity squamous cell carcinoma patients. This sequence originates from a person between 40 and 79 years old with oral cavity squamous cell carcinoma. The chain joins TRBV5-1 to TRBJ2-5, with TRBD2 identical over 9 bases. Sequenced here: PBMCs, sampled after nivolumab (anti-PD-1) treatment. CDR3 sequence (DNA): TGCGCCAGCAGCTTGGGGGTTAGCGGGAGTATGGGAAAGACCCAGTACTTC. Translating it yields CASSLGVSGSMGKTQYF.